The entry that follows covers one TCR beta chain sequence. These data belong to a study of cytomegalovirus exposure and HLA in healthy donors. CDR3 length equals 17 residues. The V gene's germline CDR1 is MNHEY and CDR2 SMNVEV (reference sequence). J gave up 2 bases and V 7 bases, and 10 bases lay outside the gene matches. In the PCR, 60 Vbeta and 13 Jbeta primers were used. Assay used: immunoSEQ multiplex PCR; TCRdb lists only in-frame clones, some missing. The table has about 90,000 clones, roughly 58% seen once. Specimen: PBMCs. This TCR was recovered from a woman aged 25-40 years in good health and CMV-seropositive. V and J are TRBV27 and TRBJ2-2, with 10 bases identical to TRBD2. For the CDR3, the DNA is TGTGCCAGCACAGGAAGCGGGACTAGCGTCAACACCGGGGAGCTGTTTTTT. Residues: CASTGSGTSVNTGELFF.